This T cell receptor (beta chain) was recorded in a study of cytomegalovirus exposure and HLA in healthy donors. General study points: With DRB1 most and HLA-C fewest, TCR association rates differed between HLA loci in a later analysis. Reports state that TCR beta sequences accurately predicted most subjects' HLA-A and HLA-B alleles. Listed as cytomegalovirus-associated were 150 or so TCR beta chains.

Use of 60 Vbeta and 13 Jbeta primers characterized the PCR. The assay was immunoSEQ multiplex PCR, and TCRdb's table has in-frame clones only and misses some. The sample yields about 170,000 clones, around 80% seen once. Trimming cost V 1 base and J 0 bases; bases outside gene matches: 11. Germline assignment: CDR1 MGHDK and CDR2 SYGVNS. The CDR3 contains 18 residues. This clone has just a few counts. Its antigen is undetermined. This sequence was found in a woman under 30 in good health and CMV-seronegative. The gene calls are TRBV25-1 and TRBJ1-2; 7 bases are a match to TRBD1. The sample taken for sequencing was PBMCs. The CDR3 region is CASSEFFNQGDPNYGYTF. The CDR3 bases are TGTGCCAGCAGTGAATTTTTTAATCAGGGGGATCCTAACTATGGCTACACCTTC.